A selection of T cell receptor beta chains follows, all from one sample in a study of CD8+ T cells in alopecia areata. Repertoires were generated with immunoSEQ multiplex PCR, while TCRdb's copy carries only in-frame clones and drops some. The sample carries roughly 140,000 clones, roughly four fifths recorded once. Material: CD8+ T cells sorted from blood, obtained at week 4, from a patient treated with tofacitinib. These TCRs come from a human donor with alopecia areata. CDR3s include the opening cysteine and the closing phenylalanine or tryptophan. D genes are given only for firm matches. Size values are once, few and many counts, or a class for expanded clones, and some rows have none.

d_call j_call clone_size v_call cdr3_aa cdr3_nt
- TRBJ2-3 - TRBV7-9 CASSLGTVAGDTQYF TGTGCCAGCAGCTTAGGAACGGTAGCCGGCGATACGCAGTATTTT
TRBD2 TRBJ2-3 - TRBV4-2 CASSQASGGSTDTQYF TGTGCCAGCAGCCAAGCTAGCGGGGGGTCCACAGATACGCAGTATTTT
TRBD1 TRBJ1-2 - TRBV27 CASSFGRQGYGYTF TGTGCCAGCAGTTTTGGGAGACAGGGCTATGGCTACACCTTC
- TRBJ2-2 - TRBV30 CAWRIYGGELFF TGTGCCTGGAGAATATACGGCGGGGAGCTGTTTTTT
TRBD1 TRBJ2-7 once TRBV6-5 CASSSWDRTYEQYF TGTGCCAGCAGTTCCTGGGACAGAACCTACGAGCAGTACTTC
- TRBJ2-7 once TRBV5-6 CASSAPGSTSYEQYF TGTGCCAGCAGCGCGCCGGGCTCCACCTCCTACGAGCAGTACTTC
TRBD2 TRBJ2-3 once TRBV6-6 CASSYSVAGGADTQYF TGTGCCAGCAGTTACTCAGTGGCGGGGGGTGCAGATACGCAGTATTTT
- TRBJ2-7 - TRBV7-9 CASSLGVEQYF TGTGCCAGCAGCTTAGGGGTCGAGCAGTACTTC
TRBD2 TRBJ2-7 - TRBV13 CASSSRGVYEQYF TGTGCCAGCAGCTCCCGGGGGGTCTACGAGCAGTACTTC
- TRBJ1-2 - TRBV7-2 CASSLASGRSFTNYGYTF TGTGCCAGCAGCTTAGCCTCTGGTCGGTCCTTTACTAACTATGGCTACACCTTC
- TRBJ2-3 few TRBV7-8 CASSSETTDTQYF TGTGCCAGCAGCTCCGAGACAACAGATACGCAGTATTTT
- TRBJ1-2 - TRBV5-6 CASSTRTANYGYTF TGTGCCAGCAGCACACGGACGGCCAACTATGGCTACACCTTC
- TRBJ2-4 - TRBV5-1 CASSLEGIQYF TGCGCCAGCAGCTTGGAAGGCATTCAGTACTTC
- TRBJ2-1 - TRBV7-9 CASSLVLKYEQFF TGTGCCAGCAGCTTAGTACTTAAGTATGAGCAGTTCTTC
- TRBJ2-5 - TRBV29-1 CSVEASQETQYF TGCAGCGTTGAAGCTAGCCAAGAGACCCAGTACTTC
- TRBJ2-7 - TRBV27 CASSLSEEASSYEQYF TGTGCCAGCAGTTTATCGGAGGAGGCGAGCTCCTACGAGCAGTACTTC
- TRBJ1-4 once TRBV2 CASTTGVGGEKLFF TGTGCCAGCACCACCGGAGTCGGGGGGGAAAAACTGTTTTTT
- TRBJ2-3 - TRBV7-9 CASSPPADTQYF TGTGCCAGCAGCCCACCAGCAGATACGCAGTATTTT
TRBD2 TRBJ2-2 - TRBV4-1 CASSHVKLAGGTTGELFF TGCGCCAGCAGCCATGTAAAACTAGCGGGGGGTACCACCGGGGAGCTGTTTTTT
TRBD2 TRBJ2-7 few TRBV4-1 CASSQVKGGEQYF TGCGCCAGCAGCCAAGTCAAGGGAGGGGAGCAGTACTTC